The T cell receptor beta chain described here comes from a study of T cell responses to AZD1222 COVID-19 vaccine. Findings and caveats of the study: In a largely white British group with more females than males, clonal diversity was possibly underestimated. Just a handful of AZD1222 recipients tested seropositive at baseline. Across the whole spike, CD4 TCRs peaked at regions 160-218 and 743-854. The reported proportion of spike-specific TCRs targeting unmutated variant regions was nearly half.

Here immunoSEQ multiplex PCR was the method, and the copy in TCRdb shows in-frame clones only, minus some. The sample includes more than 140,000 clones, 90% to 95% of them seen just once. On this clone: Its antigen remains unknown.

Germline V gene sequence: CDR1 SEHNR, CDR2 FQNEAQ (reference sequence). V lost 1 base, J lost 3 bases, and 12 bases lay in between. CDR3 length equals 16 residues. The clonotype comes from an adult in good health. The chain joins TRBV7-9 to TRBJ1-4, with TRBD1 as a possible D gene (6 bases). Sample: peripheral blood, taken on day 0 of MenACWY control vaccination. The CDR3 loop is CASSLGRGGANEKLFF. In DNA, the CDR3 is TGTGCCAGCAGCTTAGGAAGGGGGGGAGCTAATGAAAAACTGTTTTTT.